This T cell receptor beta chain was recorded in a study of tumour-infiltrating T cells in Burkitt lymphoma. As for the study in general: Productive clonality predicted overall and progression-free survival.

Some clones are missing from TCRdb's copy, which holds only in-frame ones; the method was immunoSEQ multiplex PCR. The data show approximately 1,300 clones, about 99% seen once. The V end lost 2 bases, the J end lost 3 bases, and 11 bases lay between the germline ends. Germline values: CDR1 SGHNT, CDR2 YYREEE (reference sequence). CDR3 length: 14 amino acids. This chain joins TRBV5-4 and TRBJ2-5, with D maybe TRBD1 (5 bases). This TCR derives from a human donor with Burkitt lymphoma. Sequenced sample: tumor tissue. As DNA, the CDR3 is TGTGCCAGCAGCTTCGGACAAAGCGAAGAGACCCAGTACTTC. It yields the protein CASSFGQSEETQYF.